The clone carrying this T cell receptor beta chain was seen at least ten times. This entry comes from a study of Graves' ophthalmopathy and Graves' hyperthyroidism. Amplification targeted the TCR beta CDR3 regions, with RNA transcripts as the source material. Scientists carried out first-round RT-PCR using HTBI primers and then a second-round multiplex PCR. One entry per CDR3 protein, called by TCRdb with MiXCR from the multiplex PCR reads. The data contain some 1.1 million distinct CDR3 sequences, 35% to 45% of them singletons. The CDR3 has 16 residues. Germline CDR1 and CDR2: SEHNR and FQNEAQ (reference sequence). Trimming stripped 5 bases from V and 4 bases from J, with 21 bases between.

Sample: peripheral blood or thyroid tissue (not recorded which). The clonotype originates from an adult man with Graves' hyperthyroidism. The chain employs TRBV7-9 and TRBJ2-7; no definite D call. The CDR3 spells CASSGETEPRWYEQYF. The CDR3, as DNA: TGTGCCAGCAGCGGGGAAACCGAACCCCGGTGGTACGAGCAGTACTTC.